What follows describes a single T cell receptor (beta chain). The target antigen is unknown. The use of genomic DNA as template underpinned the TCR beta VDJ and CDR3 profiling. In TCRdb, the reads were re-called with MiXCR into one record per CDR3 protein. The sample lists 200,000 or so distinct CDR3 sequences; roughly half were seen once. The data were obtained in a study of CD8+CD57+ T cells in acquired aplastic anemia. Study conclusions and caveats: Patient and control CD8+ Simpson's diversity was not significantly different. Patients and controls shared about 30 CD8+ CDR3 sequences.

For sequencing, patients were chosen who had shown expansion of CD8+CD57+ cells by flow cytometry. Germline V gene data show CDR1 as ENHRY and CDR2 as SYGVKD. The CDR3 covers 13 residues. Between the trimmed V and J ends, which lost 10 bases and 6 bases, there was a span of 13 bases. This rearrangement joins TRBV10-3 to TRBJ1-6; D is possibly TRBD1 (5 bases). This TCR came from a human donor with aplastic anemia. The source material was sorted CD4+, CD8+, or CD8+CD57+ T cells (not recorded which) from PBMCs. This CDR3 is CASGTGSNSPLHF. CDR3 nucleotide sequence: TGTGCCAGCGGGACGGGTTCTAATTCACCCCTCCACTTT.